The T cell receptor (beta chain) described here comes from a study of patients and donors after allogeneic stem cell transplantation. From the RT-PCR reads, TCRdb called clonotypes with MiXCR, one entry per CDR3 protein. The top ten clones hold roughly 6% of a sample with roughly 940,000 distinct CDR3 sequences, under 20% of them seen once. This clonotype has at least ten counts. Trimming removed 5 bases at V and 1 base at J, with 12 bases between. The CDR3 is made up of 14 amino acids. The TCR was taken from a human donor who was either an allogeneic HSCT recipient or a stem cell or donor lymphocyte infusion donor (not recorded which). It is not recorded whose cells these are; they may come from a transplant donor. V gene TRBV12-3 or TRBV12-4 combines with J gene TRBJ2-7; TRBD1 is a possible D gene (5 bases). Material: blood, either unsorted or a sorted T cell fraction (not recorded which). This CDR3 is CASSETDSSYEQYF. The CDR3, as DNA: TGTGCCAGCAGTGAGACAGATTCATCCTACGAGCAGTACTTC.